The 22 T cell receptor beta chains presented below share a single source sample, sequenced in a study of CD8+CD57+ T cells in acquired aplastic anemia. Profiling of TCR beta VDJ combinations and CDR3 sequences used genomic DNA as template. MiXCR, run by TCRdb on the reads, gives a single entry per CDR3 protein. The data contain over 100,000 distinct CDR3 sequences, roughly two fifths of them singletons. Sequenced: sorted CD4+, CD8+, or CD8+CD57+ T cells (not recorded which) from PBMCs. The receptors stem from a human donor in good health, serving as a control.

Comment on this clonotype: The conserved closing phenylalanine or tryptophan is absent in this CDR3, likely reflecting a read error. The V gene is TRBV5-8, the J gene TRBJ2-7, with 7 positions matching TRBD2. The CDR3 covers 15 residues. Germline CDR1 SGHTS, CDR2 YDEGEE. After removal of 0 bases from V and 3 bases from J, the junction contained 6 bases not matched to a gene. CDR3 residues: CASSLGGGTDYEQYL. The CDR3 DNA sequence: TGTGCCAGCAGCTTGGGGGGGGGAACAGACTACGAGCAGTACCTC.

About this clonotype: One end of the junction is discordant with germline, which a read error may explain. The V call is TRBV2, the J call TRBJ2-7, with 9 bases identical to TRBD1. Germline V lookup: CDR1 SNHLY, CDR2 FYNNEI. This CDR3 spans 11 amino acids. The CDR3 loop reads CASHDGGTGHF. CDR3 sequence (DNA): TGTGCCAGCCATGATGGGGGGACAGGGCACTTC. The full variable domain, with the rest looked up from reference TRBV2 and TRBJ2-7, is EPEVTQTPSHQVTQMGQEVILRCVPISNHLYFYWYRQILGQKVEFLVSFYNNEISEKSEIFDDQFSVERPDGSNFTLKIRSTKLEDSAMYFCASHDGGTGHFGPGTRLTVT.

In its sample, this clonotype was seen many times. The J gene is TRBJ2-7, the V gene TRBV30, with D perhaps assigned TRBD1 or TRBD2 (6 bases each). Germline V gene data show CDR1 as GTSNPN and CDR2 as SVGIG (reference sequence). Trimming stripped 2 bases from V and 4 bases from J, with 9 bases between. The CDR3 consists of 12 residues. CDR3 bases: TGTGCCTGGAGTCGGGGGCTATACGAGCAGTACTTC. Amino acids: CAWSRGLYEQYF.

This clonotype was observed at least ten times. DNA of the CDR3: TGTGCCTGGAGTGGGGACAGGGGGCAACGGGGCTACACCTTC. Translating gives CAWSGDRGQRGYTF. V and J are TRBV30 and TRBJ1-2; 12 bases fit TRBD1. The trim removed 1 base at V and 8 bases at J, leaving 5 bases unmatched. CDR1 is GTSNPN and CDR2 is SVGIG in the germline V gene (reference sequence). The CDR3 consists of 14 residues. Filled out from reference TRBV30 and TRBJ1-2, the complete variable domain reads SQTIHQWPATLVQPVGSPLSLECTVEGTSNPNLYWYRQAAGRGLQLLFYSVGIGQISSEVPQNLSASRPQDRQFILSSKKLLLSDSGFYLCAWSGDRGQRGYTFGSGTRLTVV.

This clonotype was recorded once. The chain uses TRBV9 and TRBJ1-6; D is uncertain. Germline CDR1 SGDLS, CDR2 YYNGEE. The CDR3 extends over 15 amino acids. V was pared by 0 bases and J by 10 bases, with 14 bases between. CDR3 region: CASSVGPYPGSPLHF. In DNA form, the CDR3 reads TGTGCCAGCAGCGTAGGCCCATATCCGGGATCACCCCTCCACTTT.

The CDR3 loop is CALRTDVHEQYF. The CDR3 DNA sequence: TGTGCCCTTCGGACAGACGTACACGAGCAGTACTTC. This chain joins TRBV10-3 and TRBJ2-7, with a weak D call TRBD1 (6 bases). V was shortened by 11 bases and J by 5 bases, with 16 bases between the two germline ends. The germline gives CDR1 ENHRY, CDR2 SYGVKD. The CDR3 covers 12 residues.

This clonotype was found many times. The chain joins TRBV2 to TRBJ2-3; TRBD2 is a possible D gene (6 bases). The germline gives CDR1 SNHLY, CDR2 FYNNEI. Trimming shortened V by 4 bases and J by 5 bases, and 13 bases separated the two germline ends. The CDR3 consists of 14 residues. In DNA form, the CDR3 reads TGTGCCAGCAGTGGGGACTGGCAAGTAGATACGCAGTATTTT. The encoded protein is CASSGDWQVDTQYF.

V usage is TRBV11-2 and J usage is TRBJ2-3; a weak D match, TRBD2 (5 bases). CDR1 is SGHAT, CDR2 FQNNGV, per germline. The CDR3 covers 15 residues. V lost 4 bases to trimming and J lost 1 base, with 12 bases between them. CDR3 region: CASSSTRERTDTQYF. DNA for the CDR3: TGTGCCAGCAGCTCCACGAGGGAGCGCACAGATACGCAGTATTTT.

In its sample, this clonotype was seen a few times. It may be a read error: a sequence one base away is much more abundant. The chain employs TRBV6-1 and TRBJ2-7, with no clear D. The CDR3 contains 11 residues. Trimming removed 4 bases at V and 5 bases at J, with 6 bases between. In germline, CDR1 is MNHNS, CDR2 SASEGT. This CDR3 is CASSVGDEQYF. Here the CDR3 DNA reads TGTGCCAGCAGTGTAGGTGACGAGCAGTACTTC.

Comment on this clonotype: It may be a read error: a sequence one base away is much more abundant. The V call is TRBV6-4, the J call TRBJ1-1; D call uncertain. This CDR3 is 16 amino acids long. The germline CDR1 and CDR2 sequences are MRHNA and SNTAGT. CDR3 sequence: CASSPYPQTLPEEALF. DNA for the CDR3: TGTGCCAGCAGCCCCTATCCCCAGACGCTCCCCGAGGAAGCTCTCTTT.

This clonotype was picked up many times. The chain links TRBV9 to TRBJ1-5, with a weak D call TRBD1 (5 bases). There are 16 residues in the CDR3. Between the trimmed V and J ends, which lost 5 bases and 4 bases, there was a span of 19 bases. Germline loops: CDR1 SGDLS, CDR2 YYNGEE. The CDR3 loop is CASSPPWHGGNQPQHF. The CDR3 coding sequence is TGTGCCAGCAGTCCCCCCTGGCATGGGGGTAATCAGCCCCAGCATTTT.

The CDR3 nucleotides read TGTGCCAGCAGCGCCGCCACTTCTCCTAGCACAGATACGCAGTATTTT. Residues: CASSAATSPSTDTQYF. The V call is TRBV6-1, the J call TRBJ2-3, with D uncertain. The germline V gene encodes CDR1 MNHNS and CDR2 SASEGT. The V gene lost 6 bases and the J gene lost 0 bases, with 16 bases spanning the gap. The CDR3 has 16 residues.

The chain is built from TRBV10-3 and TRBJ1-6, with D uncertain. Germline V CDR1 and CDR2: ENHRY, SYGVKD. The germline V and J ends were trimmed by 2 bases and 8 bases, with 10 bases remaining between them. The CDR3 extends over 14 amino acids. For the CDR3, the DNA is TGTGCCATCAGTGAGCGGCAGGTGGATTCACCCCTCCACTTT. It encodes CAISERQVDSPLHF.

This clonotype has ten or more counts. V and J are TRBV13 and TRBJ2-3; 13 bases are a match to TRBD2. The V segment lost 5 bases and the J segment 6 bases; nucleotides outside the gene matches: 8. Per the germline V gene, CDR1 is PRHDT and CDR2 is FYEKMQ (reference sequence). CDR3 length: 16 residues. The CDR3 DNA is TGTGCCAGCAGCACGACTAGCGGGAGGTTCTTGGATACGCAGTATTTT. Translated: CASSTTSGRFLDTQYF. The whole variable domain, filled in from reference TRBV13 and TRBJ2-3, reads AAGVIQSPRHLIKEKRETATLKCYPIPRHDTVYWYQQGPGQDPQFLISFYEKMQSDKGSIPDRFSAQQFSDYHSELNMSSLELGDSALYFCASSTTSGRFLDTQYFGPGTRLTVL.

This clonotype has only a few counts. This sequence joins TRBV3-1 and TRBJ2-5; 14 nucleotides agree with TRBD2. Per the germline V gene, CDR1 is LGHDT and CDR2 is YNNKEL (reference sequence). V lost 2 bases, J lost 3 bases, and 5 bases stayed unmatched. This CDR3 is built from 17 residues. The CDR3 region has the DNA TGTGCCAGCAGCCAACCCCTGACTAGCGGGAGGGAAGAGACCCAGTACTTC. Translated, it gives CASSQPLTSGREETQYF.

This clonotype was counted many times. This sequence joins TRBV11-1 and TRBJ1-5; 9 nucleotides agree with TRBD1. CDR3 length: 16 residues. With V trimmed by 2 bases and J by 7 bases, 9 bases remained unmatched. Looked up from germline, CDR1 is SGHAT and CDR2 is FQDESV (reference sequence). CDR3 DNA: TGTGCCAGCAGCTTACGGAACAGGGGGCTCTCCCAGCCCCAGCATTTT. Translated, it gives CASSLRNRGLSQPQHF.

A word on this clonotype: A read error may produce the germline difference seen at one junction end. J is TRBJ1-2 and V is TRBV30; D unclear. Looked up from germline, CDR1 is GTSNPN and CDR2 is SVGIG (reference sequence). The CDR3 extends over 13 amino acids. The CDR3 reads CDWGVPLQYGYTF. The CDR3 nucleotides read TGTGACTGGGGTGTACCCCTACAGTATGGCTACACCTTC.

This clonotype was counted at least ten times. V usage is TRBV7-8 and J usage is TRBJ1-1; D call uncertain. This CDR3 contains 15 residues. The V end lost 1 base, the J end lost 0 bases, and 9 bases lay between the germline ends. Germline loops: CDR1 SGHVS, CDR2 FQNEAQ. The CDR3 sequence: CASSLEVLMNTEAFF. In DNA, the CDR3 is TGTGCCAGCAGCTTAGAGGTCCTCATGAACACTGAAGCTTTCTTT.

Only a few counts were recorded for this clonotype. The chain joins TRBV10-3 to TRBJ1-1; 8 nucleotides line up with TRBD1. The trim removed 6 bases at V and 3 bases at J, leaving 9 bases unmatched. CDR3 length: 15 amino acids. Germline V gene lookup returns CDR1 ENHRY and CDR2 SYGVKD. CDR3 nucleotides: TGTGCCATCAGCTTGGGACAGGTTAGGGACACTGAAGCTTTCTTT. This gives the protein CAISLGQVRDTEAFF.

This clonotype was seen many times. J is TRBJ2-3 and V is TRBV29-1; no firm D call. The CDR3 runs 12 residues. V dropped 3 bases and J dropped 3 bases, with 7 bases sitting between them. Germline V gene sequence: CDR1 SQVTM, CDR2 ANQGSEA. The CDR3: CSVDDGTDTQYF. The CDR3 DNA reads TGCAGCGTTGACGACGGGACAGATACGCAGTATTTT.

In its sample, this clonotype was seen many times. The chain couples TRBV15 to TRBJ1-1; the D is unclear. Trimming removed 5 bases at V and 4 bases at J, with 17 bases between. The V gene's germline CDR1 is LNHNV and CDR2 YYDKDF (reference sequence). This CDR3 spans 15 amino acids. Here the CDR3 reads CATSPLKTFFTEAFF. In DNA, the CDR3 is TGTGCCACCAGCCCTTTAAAGACTTTCTTCACTGAAGCTTTCTTT.

The chain links TRBV5-6 to TRBJ1-2, with 7 positions matching TRBD1. With 8 bases clipped from V and 6 bases from J, the junction kept 10 bases outside the gene matches. CDR1 and CDR2 (germline): SGHDT, YYEEEE. The CDR3 extends over 13 amino acids. CDR3 sequence (DNA): TGTGCCAGGAGTAGGGACAGAGGCAATGGCTACACCTTC. The encoded protein is CARSRDRGNGYTF.